Following are 29 T cell receptor beta chains from one sample sequenced in a study of early T cells in non-severe SARS-CoV-2 infection. TCRdb called the 5' RACE reads again in MiXCR, with one record for every CDR3 protein. The repertoire has 75,000 to 100,000 distinct CDR3 sequences, about 15% of them found once; the top ten carry around 0.5%. Sequenced input: whole blood. These receptor sequences come from an adult who was a healthcare worker with PCR-confirmed SARS-CoV-2 infection or an uninfected control (not recorded which).

This clonotype occurred a few times. The chain joins TRBV11-2 to TRBJ2-5, with 10 bases that match TRBD2. Germline-derived CDR1 and CDR2 are SGHAT and FQNNGV. Losses at the gene ends were 6 bases for V and 4 bases for J; bases not matched to a gene: 8. This CDR3 spans 15 amino acids. CDR3 bases: TGTGCCAGCAGACCTACTAGCGGGGTAGGAGAGACCCAGTACTTC. This encodes CASRPTSGVGETQYF.

The genes are TRBV6-6 and TRBJ1-6; D is unclear. The V end was cut by 6 bases, the J end by 13 bases, with 25 bases between. Per the germline V gene, CDR1 is MNHNY and CDR2 is SVGAGI (reference sequence). This CDR3 has 16 residues. CDR3 amino acids: CASRFTEGVSSSPLHF. The CDR3 region has the DNA TGTGCCAGCAGGTTTACAGAGGGAGTTTCTTCAAGCCCCCTCCACTTT.

The chain recombines TRBV11-2 with TRBJ2-7; the match to TRBD1 covers 8 bases. The CDR3 has 13 residues. Per the germline V gene, CDR1 is SGHAT and CDR2 is FQNNGV. CDR3 residues: CASSLNRGAQLDV. CDR3 DNA: TGTGCCAGCAGCCTGAACAGGGGGGCTCAACTGGACGTC.

The chain carries TRBV7-9 and TRBJ2-1; D may be TRBD2 (5 bases). The CDR3 spans 15 residues. Trimming took 0 bases from V and 3 from J, leaving 9 bases between them. The V gene's germline CDR1 is SEHNR and CDR2 FQNEAQ (reference sequence). The CDR3 DNA reads as TGTGCCAGCAGCTTAGCCCAGCGGAGCTACAATGAGCAGTTCTTC. This codes for CASSLAQRSYNEQFF.

This clonotype turned up a few times. The V and J genes are TRBV5-4 and TRBJ1-6, with D unresolved. V shed 6 bases and J shed 0 bases, with 10 bases lying between them. Germline values: CDR1 SGHNT, CDR2 YYREEE (reference sequence). This CDR3 region has 15 residues. This CDR3 is CASKRESSYNSPLHF. In nucleotides, the CDR3 is TGTGCCAGCAAAAGAGAGAGCTCCTATAATTCACCCCTCCACTTT.

This chain uses TRBV27 with TRBJ1-1; D call uncertain. CDR1 is MNHEY and CDR2 is SMNVEV in the germline V gene (reference sequence). The CDR3 consists of 13 residues. Trimming cost V 3 bases and J 6 bases, with 11 bases left between them. CDR3 protein: CASSLMGIAEAFF. CDR3 DNA sequence: TGTGCCAGCAGTTTGATGGGGATCGCTGAAGCTTTCTTT.

This clonotype has only a few counts. The rearrangement joins TRBV7-6 to TRBJ1-3; D might be TRBD1 (6 bases). Germline-derived CDR1 and CDR2 are SGHVS and FNYEAQ. V was cut by 2 bases and J by 4 bases, with 12 bases left in between. The CDR3 extends over 15 amino acids. Written as DNA, the CDR3 is TGTGCCAGCAGCTTACGGGGGGCATCAGGAAACACCATATATTTT. It yields the protein CASSLRGASGNTIYF. Complete variable domain (other parts from reference TRBV7-6 and TRBJ1-3): GAGVSQSPRYKVTKRGQDVALRCDPISGHVSLYWYRQALGQGPEFLTYFNYEAQQDKSGLPNDRFSAERPEGSISTLTIQRTEQRDSAMYRCASSLRGASGNTIYFGEGSWLTVV.

With respect to this clonotype: A much larger clone lies one base from this, so it may be a read error. V and J are TRBV10-2 and TRBJ1-2, with 8 bases that match TRBD1. The germline CDR1 and CDR2 sequences are WSHSY and SAAADI. Trimming at V came to 4 bases and at J to 10 bases, leaving 11 bases not matched to a gene. The CDR3 extends over 14 amino acids. CDR3 nucleotides: TGCGCCAGCAGTGGGGCCAGGGGGCGCGGAGCCTACACCTTC. Translated: CASSGARGRGAYTF.

This clonotype was found many times. The J gene is TRBJ2-1, the V gene TRBV10-3, with 9 bases fitting TRBD1. CDR1 and CDR2 (germline): ENHRY, SYGVKD. This CDR3 is built from 18 residues. The V segment lost 10 bases and the J segment 2 bases; nucleotides outside the gene matches: 18. The CDR3 spells CAKEPGQGYLGPYNEQFF. DNA for the CDR3: TGTGCCAAGGAACCGGGACAGGGTTATCTTGGGCCCTACAATGAGCAGTTCTTC.

The rearrangement joins TRBV7-3 to TRBJ1-2, with a weak D call TRBD1 (6 bases). The germline V gene has CDR1 SGHTA and CDR2 FQGTGA. The CDR3 consists of 15 residues. Between the trimmed V and J ends, which lost 5 bases and 1 base, there was a span of 14 bases. CDR3 in DNA: TGTGCCAGCAGCCCAGGGCGGGGACATAACTATGGCTACACCTTC. Its protein product is CASSPGRGHNYGYTF.

This chain links TRBV6-1 with TRBJ1-1, with D possibly TRBD1 on 5 matching bases. Per the germline V gene, CDR1 is MNHNS and CDR2 is SASEGT. V was shortened by 7 bases and J by 6 bases, with 12 bases between the two germline ends. CDR3 size: 12 residues. The chain's CDR3 is CASNQGWPEAFF. Written as DNA, the CDR3 is TGTGCCAGCAACCAGGGTTGGCCTGAAGCTTTCTTT.

This clonotype was seen only a few times. The chain carries TRBV7-2 and TRBJ2-2; D might be TRBD1 (5 bases). Germline loops: CDR1 SGHTA, CDR2 FQGNSA. V shed 3 bases and J shed 5 bases, with 7 bases lying between them. The CDR3 runs 13 residues. CDR3 sequence: CASSFRQTGELFF. CDR3 DNA: TGTGCCAGCAGCTTCAGACAGACCGGGGAGCTGTTTTTT.

J is TRBJ1-2 and V is TRBV2; unclear D gene. V was pared by 11 bases and J by 6 bases, with 19 bases between. The CDR3 is made up of 13 amino acids. The germline gives CDR1 SNHLY, CDR2 FYNNEI. The CDR3 region is CACRPGRLDGYTF. The CDR3 nucleotides are TGTGCCTGCCGTCCAGGTCGGCTTGATGGCTACACCTTC.

This chain links TRBV6-1 with TRBJ2-1, with TRBD2 as a possible D gene (6 bases). CDR3 size: 16 residues. The germline V gene has CDR1 MNHNS and CDR2 SASEGT. V was pared by 5 bases and J by 0 bases, with 14 bases between. The CDR3 coding sequence is TGTGCCAGCAGTTTGGGACTGAGAAGCTCCTACAATGAGCAGTTCTTC. Protein: CASSLGLRSSYNEQFF.

This chain links TRBV30 with TRBJ1-4; no definite D call. The germline V and J ends were trimmed by 0 bases and 8 bases, with 16 bases remaining between them. The CDR3 extends over 15 amino acids. Per the germline V gene, CDR1 is GTSNPN and CDR2 is SVGIG (reference sequence). The CDR3, as DNA: TGTGCCTGGAGTGTACCCAGATCGGGCGGGGAAAAACTGTTTTTT. Residues: CAWSVPRSGGEKLFF. Drawing the rest from reference TRBV30 and TRBJ1-4, the complete variable domain is SQTIHQWPATLVQPVGSPLSLECTVEGTSNPNLYWYRQAAGRGLQLLFYSVGIGQISSEVPQNLSASRPQDRQFILSSKKLLLSDSGFYLCAWSVPRSGGEKLFFGSGTQLSVL.

This clonotype was found a few times. The V and J genes are TRBV7-2 and TRBJ1-2; D is ambiguous. Trimming pared 1 base from V and 0 bases from J, leaving 9 bases between. The CDR3 runs 15 residues. The germline V gene has CDR1 SGHTA and CDR2 FQGNSA. In nucleotides, the CDR3 is TGTGCCAGCAGCTTAGTATCCAGAACTAACTATGGCTACACCTTC. It yields the protein CASSLVSRTNYGYTF. Supplemented by reference TRBV7-2 and TRBJ1-2, the full variable domain reads GAGVSQSPSNKVTEKGKDVELRCDPISGHTALYWYRQSLGQGLEFLIYFQGNSAPDKSGLPSDRFSAERTGGSVSTLTIQRTQQEDSAVYLCASSLVSRTNYGYTFGSGTRLTVV.

There are a few counts of this clonotype. The CDR3 DNA reads TGCAGGGGTGGGTCAGGTAACAATGAGCAGTTCTTC. This codes for CRGGSGNNEQFF. The gene calls are TRBV20-1 and TRBJ2-1; D gene uncertain. The CDR3 sequence is 12 residues long. From germline, CDR1 is DFQATT and CDR2 SNEGSKA (reference sequence).

This clonotype was counted at least ten times. The chain recombines TRBV10-2 with TRBJ2-7, with D possibly matching TRBD2 (5 bases). This CDR3 comprises 12 residues. Per the germline V gene, CDR1 is WSHSY and CDR2 is SAAADI. Trimming left V 7 bases short and J 5 bases short, with 12 bases between. CDR3 DNA: TGCGCCAGCACTGTGTCACTAGACGAGCAGTACGTC. This translates into CASTVSLDEQYV.

This clonotype was picked up many times. The chain uses TRBV4-2 and TRBJ1-5, with 7 bases identical to TRBD1. CDR3 length equals 15 residues. From germline, CDR1 is LGHNA and CDR2 YNFKEQ. V trimming: 0 bases; J trimming: 6 bases; junction bases outside the gene matches: 5. CDR3 bases: TGTGCCAGCAGCCAAGATTGGGCAGGGGGTCAGCCCCAGCATTTT. Translating it yields CASSQDWAGGQPQHF.

V and J are TRBV7-2 and TRBJ2-1; TRBD1 is a possible D gene (6 bases). Trimming took 6 bases from V and 8 from J, leaving 17 bases between them. This CDR3 has 14 amino acids. Germline values: CDR1 SGHTA, CDR2 FQGNSA. The CDR3 DNA is TGTGCCAGCAGTTCTGACAGGAACGGGGATGAGCAGTTCTTC. It translates to CASSSDRNGDEQFF.

CDR3 in DNA: TGTGCTAGTGGTTTGTTGTTAGCGGAGTACCAAGAGACCCAGTACTTC. Amino acid sequence: CASGLLLAEYQETQYF. The chain couples TRBV12-5 to TRBJ2-5; tentatively, D is TRBD2 (6 bases). The CDR3 extends over 16 amino acids. In germline, CDR1 is LGHNT, CDR2 FRNRAP. The V end was cut by 2 bases, the J end by 0 bases, with 13 bases between.

This clonotype has just a few counts. The rearrangement links TRBV7-6 to TRBJ2-1; 7 bases align to TRBD2. Trimming removed 4 bases from V and 9 bases from J; junction bases left unmatched: 6. The CDR3 has 13 amino acids. Germline CDR1 is SGHVS and CDR2 is FNYEAQ. The DNA of the CDR3 is TGTGCCAGCAGCTACCCGTCGGGGGGTGAGCAGTTCTTC. Amino acid sequence: CASSYPSGGEQFF.

The rearrangement links TRBV4-2 to TRBJ2-7, with 10 bases that match TRBD2. The CDR3 has 16 residues. The germline V gene has CDR1 LGHNA and CDR2 YNFKEQ. Trimming removed 0 bases from V and 3 bases from J; junction bases left unmatched: 5. CDR3 loop: CASSQESTSGDYEQYV. The CDR3 nucleotides read TGTGCCAGCAGCCAAGAATCCACTAGCGGGGACTACGAGCAGTACGTC.

This clonotype was counted between two and nine times. The V gene is TRBV5-5, the J gene TRBJ2-7, with 10 bases lining up with TRBD1. V was clipped by 7 bases and J by 1 base; unmatched bases: 5. The germline V gene encodes CDR1 SGHKS and CDR2 YYEKEE (reference sequence). The CDR3 length is 14 residues. CDR3 in amino acids: CASPPGQGSYEQYV. CDR3 sequence (DNA): TGTGCCAGCCCTCCGGGACAGGGGTCCTACGAGCAGTACGTC.

This clonotype was picked up a small number of times. The chain recombines TRBV27 with TRBJ1-6, with D maybe TRBD1 (6 bases). Germline assignment: CDR1 MNHEY and CDR2 SMNVEV (reference sequence). Trimming removed 6 bases from V and 5 bases from J, with 11 bases in between. The CDR3 totals 14 residues. This CDR3 is CASSPGVHNSPLHF. The DNA of the CDR3 is TGTGCCAGCAGCCCAGGGGTCCATAATTCACCCCTCCACTTT.

Note on this clonotype: This may stem from a read error, because a much larger clone lies one nucleotide away. The CDR3 does not close with the conserved phenylalanine or tryptophan, likely indicating a read error. The chain carries TRBV6-4 and TRBJ1-5; possibly TRBD1 for D (5 bases). CDR3 length: 15 amino acids. Germline V gene data show CDR1 as MRHNA and CDR2 as SNTAGT. The V gene lost 4 bases and the J gene lost 3 bases, with 13 bases spanning the gap. The DNA for the CDR3 is TGTGCCAGCAGTGTTACGGGGGAGGACAATCAGCCCCAGCATATT. Amino acid sequence: CASSVTGEDNQPQHI.

The chain employs TRBV7-2 and TRBJ2-1; 11 nucleotides line up with TRBD1. Germline values: CDR1 SGHTA, CDR2 FQGNSA. The J segment lost 5 bases and the V segment lost 1 base, leaving 4 bases of the junction unmatched. The length of the CDR3 is 16 residues. CDR3 protein: CASSLGQGQGDNEQFF. For the CDR3, the DNA is TGTGCCAGCAGCTTAGGCCAGGGACAGGGGGACAATGAGCAGTTCTTC.

The chain has TRBV20-1 and TRBJ2-7; the D is unclear. The CDR3 contains 12 residues. The germline V gene encodes CDR1 DFQATT and CDR2 SNEGSKA (reference sequence). The ends were cut back, 0 bases at V and 13 bases at J, with 16 bases in the middle. CDR3 in amino acids: CSARDLDRRCYV. The CDR3 region has the DNA TGCAGTGCTAGAGACCTCGACCGCAGGTGTTACGTC.

The V gene is TRBV30, the J gene TRBJ1-5; D remains ambiguous. The CDR3 runs to 13 residues. Per germline, CDR1 GTSNPN and CDR2 SVGIG (reference sequence). Trimming took 5 bases from V and 5 from J, leaving 13 bases between them. The CDR3 sequence: CAWGPDRDQPQHF. CDR3 in DNA: TGTGCCTGGGGACCGGACCGAGATCAGCCCCAGCATTTT. The whole variable domain, remainder taken from reference TRBV30 and TRBJ1-5, is SQTIHQWPATLVQPVGSPLSLECTVEGTSNPNLYWYRQAAGRGLQLLFYSVGIGQISSEVPQNLSASRPQDRQFILSSKKLLLSDSGFYLCAWGPDRDQPQHFGDGTRLSIL.